The 17 T cell receptor beta chains below all came from one sample that was sequenced in a study of T cell changes during pregnancy in multiple sclerosis. The data were produced by immunoSEQ multiplex PCR, yet TCRdb's version contains in-frame clones alone and is incomplete. The sample records around 36,000 clones, roughly 90% being singletons. The sample was CD4+ T cells from peripheral blood mononuclear cells, taken in the third trimester of pregnancy. The source of these receptors is a female donor with multiple sclerosis, enrolled in a pregnancy study.

V usage is TRBV30 and J usage is TRBJ2-6; no clear D gene. CDR3 length: 17 residues. Trimming took off 4 bases at V and 0 bases at J, with 16 bases between the two ends. Germline loops: CDR1 GTSNPN, CDR2 SVGIG (reference sequence). CDR3 sequence (DNA): TGTGCCTGGACGGTATGGGCTACCTCCTCTGGGGCCAACGTCCTGACTTTC. This encodes CAWTVWATSSGANVLTF.

The chain joins TRBV11-2 to TRBJ2-3; 8 bases are shared with TRBD2. The CDR3 is made up of 16 amino acids. Looked up from germline, CDR1 is SGHAT and CDR2 is FQNNGV. The V segment lost 5 bases and the J segment 2 bases; nucleotides outside the gene matches: 9. The chain's CDR3 is CASSVGAGVVTDTQYF. In nucleotides, the CDR3 is TGTGCCAGCAGCGTCGGAGCGGGAGTGGTCACAGATACGCAGTATTTT. Full variable domain (outside the CDR3, taken from reference TRBV11-2 and TRBJ2-3): EAGVAQSPRYKIIEKRQSVAFWCNPISGHATLYWYQQILGQGPKLLIQFQNNGVVDDSQLPKDRFSAERLKGVDSTLKIQPAKLEDSAVYLCASSVGAGVVTDTQYFGPGTRLTVL.

The CDR3 region is CASSLPDLDYGYTF. CDR3 nucleotides: TGTGCCAGCAGCTTGCCGGACTTGGACTATGGCTACACCTTC. The chain recombines TRBV5-6 with TRBJ1-2, with unresolved D. The CDR3 totals 14 residues. Germline CDR1 and CDR2: SGHDT and YYEEEE. The V gene lost 1 base and the J gene lost 3 bases, with 10 bases spanning the gap. The full variable domain, in which reference TRBV5-6 and TRBJ1-2 provide the parts outside the CDR3, is DAGVTQSPTHLIKTRGQQVTLRCSPKSGHDTVSWYQQALGQGPQFIFQYYEEEERQRGNFPDRFSGHQFPNYSSELNVNALLLGDSALYLCASSLPDLDYGYTFGSGTRLTVV.

The rearrangement links TRBV4-1 to TRBJ2-3; 9 nucleotides align to TRBD1. The CDR3 length is 16 residues. V was clipped by 1 base and J by 3 bases; unmatched bases: 5. The germline V gene encodes CDR1 MGHRA and CDR2 YSYEKL. CDR3 nucleotides: TGCGCCAGCAGCCAAGTCCCGACAGGGGGAACAGATACGCAGTATTTT. Amino acids: CASSQVPTGGTDTQYF.

CDR3 residues: CASSYSGVEKLFF. In nucleotides, the CDR3 is TGTGCCAGCAGTTACTCAGGGGTCGAAAAACTGTTTTTT. The gene calls are TRBV6-5 and TRBJ1-4, with TRBD1 as a possible D gene (5 bases). The CDR3 spans 13 residues. Germline V gene sequence: CDR1 MNHEY, CDR2 SVGAGI. Trimming removed 0 bases from V and 8 bases from J, with 7 bases in between.

V is TRBV5-1 and J is TRBJ2-3, with a possible D match to TRBD2 (5 bases). The germline V and J ends were trimmed by 2 bases and 11 bases, with 15 bases remaining between them. This CDR3 is 13 amino acids long. Germline-derived CDR1 and CDR2 are SGHRS and YFSETQ. As DNA, the CDR3 is TGCGCCAGCAGCTTTGTTAACGGGGAAGGGCAGTATTTT. Translated, it gives CASSFVNGEGQYF.

The chain's CDR3 is CASSPGQGAPSNQPQHF. The CDR3 DNA reads as TGTGCCAGCAGTCCAGGACAGGGGGCGCCAAGCAATCAGCCCCAGCATTTT. The chain links TRBV2 to TRBJ1-5; 11 bases agree with TRBD1. After removal of 5 bases from V and 1 base from J, the junction contained 7 bases not matched to a gene. CDR1 and CDR2 (germline): SNHLY, FYNNEI. This CDR3 spans 17 amino acids.

This chain links TRBV2 with TRBJ1-1; maybe TRBD1 (5 bases). V was pared by 7 bases and J by 11 bases, with 20 bases between. This CDR3 region has 13 residues. In germline, CDR1 is SNHLY, CDR2 FYNNEI. The CDR3 DNA sequence: TGTGCCAGCATTAGAGAGGGACGTCGGGGGGCTTTCTTT. Its translation is CASIREGRRGAFF.

This chain links TRBV5-1 with TRBJ1-5; D is uncertain. V was cut by 4 bases and J by 0 bases, with 8 bases left in between. Germline CDR1 is SGHRS and CDR2 is YFSETQ. There are 14 residues in the CDR3. The CDR3 reads CASSPGTSNQPQHF. CDR3 coding DNA: TGCGCCAGCAGCCCAGGAACTAGCAATCAGCCCCAGCATTTT.

V usage is TRBV19 and J usage is TRBJ2-3, with D perhaps matching TRBD1 (6 bases). Germline V gene lookup returns CDR1 LNHDA and CDR2 SQIVND (reference sequence). With 6 bases removed from V and 4 bases from J, the gap between germline ends came to 11 bases. The CDR3 length is 13 residues. The CDR3: CASRVSGADTQYF. The DNA for the CDR3 is TGTGCCAGTAGGGTCTCAGGGGCAGATACGCAGTATTTT.

The rearrangement links TRBV12-5 to TRBJ2-3; possible D gene TRBD1, 7 bases. Germline V gives CDR1 LGHNT, CDR2 FRNRAP. The CDR3 sequence is 23 residues long. V was pared by 0 bases and J by 2 bases, with 33 bases between. The CDR3 loop reads CASGLVRRGIRIGTALITDTQYF. The CDR3 coding sequence is TGTGCTAGTGGTTTGGTACGGAGGGGGATCCGTATCGGGACAGCCCTAATCACAGATACGCAGTATTTT.

The chain links TRBV21-1 to TRBJ2-1; the table calls TRBD2, which could not be checked here. TRBV21-1 constitutes a pseudogene. The CDR3 consists of 13 residues. In DNA form, the CDR3 reads TGTGCCAGCAGCATTAGCGGCCACAATGAGCAGTTCTTC. Protein product: CASSISGHNEQFF.

The genes are TRBV4-2 and TRBJ1-1; 7 bases match TRBD1. The CDR3 loop spans 18 amino acids. V lost 4 bases to trimming and J lost 4 bases; unmatched junction nucleotides: 18. CDR1 LGHNA and CDR2 YNFKEQ come from the germline V gene. CDR3 residues: CASSPQEGARGLITEAFF. CDR3 DNA: TGTGCCAGCAGCCCCCAAGAGGGGGCCAGGGGGTTGATCACTGAAGCTTTCTTT.

The J gene is TRBJ1-2, the V gene TRBV19; D is unresolved. The CDR3 covers 14 residues. Germline V CDR1 and CDR2: LNHDA, SQIVND (reference sequence). The germline V and J ends were trimmed by 3 bases and 5 bases, with 13 bases remaining between them. The CDR3 region has the DNA TGTGCCAGTAGTATGTGGGCCGGGGATTATGGCTACACCTTC. Translating gives CASSMWAGDYGYTF.

CDR3 DNA sequence: TGTGCCAGCAGTTCCACCTCCGGGAGCCTAAGCTACGAGCAGTACTTC. This codes for CASSSTSGSLSYEQYF. V gene TRBV28 combines with J gene TRBJ2-7, with a possible D match to TRBD2 (6 bases). The CDR3 has 16 amino acids. Trimming shortened V by 4 bases and J by 3 bases, and 19 bases separated the two germline ends. Germline lookup yields CDR1 MDHEN and CDR2 SYDVKM.

The chain is built from TRBV30 and TRBJ1-5; perhaps TRBD1 as D (5 bases). The CDR3 sequence is 13 residues long. The germline V gene encodes CDR1 GTSNPN and CDR2 SVGIG (reference sequence). The V gene lost 5 bases and the J gene lost 3 bases, with 11 bases spanning the gap. The CDR3 coding sequence is TGTGCCTGGGCGGGGGGGGACAATCAGCCCCAGCATTTT. This encodes CAWAGGDNQPQHF.

A single count supports this clone. The rearrangement joins TRBV6-1 to TRBJ2-2, with D unclear. The CDR3 extends over 14 amino acids. V was trimmed by 6 bases and J by 5 bases, leaving 13 bases between them. Germline CDR1 and CDR2: MNHNS and SASEGT. CDR3 nucleotides: TGTGCCAGCAGGCCCGCGGTGGAGACCGGGGAGCTGTTTTTT. As protein: CASRPAVETGELFF.